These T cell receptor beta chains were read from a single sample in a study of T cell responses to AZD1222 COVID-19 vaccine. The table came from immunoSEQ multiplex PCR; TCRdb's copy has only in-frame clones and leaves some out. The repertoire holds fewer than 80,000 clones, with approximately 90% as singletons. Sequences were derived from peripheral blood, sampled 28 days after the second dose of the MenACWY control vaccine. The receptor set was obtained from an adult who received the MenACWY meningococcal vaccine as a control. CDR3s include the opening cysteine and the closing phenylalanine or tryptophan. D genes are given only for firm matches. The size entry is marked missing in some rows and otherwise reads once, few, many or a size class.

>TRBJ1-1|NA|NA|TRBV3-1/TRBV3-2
TGTGCCAGCAGCGCGGAAAGGGTAGGGCCGAACACTGAAGCTTTCTTT
CASSAERVGPNTEAFF
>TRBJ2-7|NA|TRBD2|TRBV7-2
TGTGCCAGCAGTCCGGGACTAGCCCCCTACGAGCAGTACTTC
CASSPGLAPYEQYF
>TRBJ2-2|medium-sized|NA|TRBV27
TGTGCCAGCAGTCTCCGCCCGGACGGGGAGCTGTTTTTT
CASSLRPDGELFF
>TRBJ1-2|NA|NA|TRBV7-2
TGTGCCAGCAGCTTAGAAGGGACCGCTAACTATGGCTACACCTTC
CASSLEGTANYGYTF
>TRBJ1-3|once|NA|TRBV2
TGTGCCAGCAGTGACGACAGAAACACCATATATTTT
CASSDDRNTIYF
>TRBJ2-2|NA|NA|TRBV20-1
TGCAGTGCCTCGGACAGAGGGGAGCTGTTTTTT
CSASDRGELFF
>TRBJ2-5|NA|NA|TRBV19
TGTGCCAGTAGTAAACAGGTCCGGGAGACCCAGTACTTC
CASSKQVRETQYF
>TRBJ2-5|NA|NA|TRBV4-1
TGCGCCAGCAGCCAAGATGGGCAGGGTATCCAAGAGACCCAGTACTTC
CASSQDGQGIQETQYF
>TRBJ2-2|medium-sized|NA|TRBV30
TGTGCCTGGAGTAGGGGTGACACCGGGGAGCTGTTTTTT
CAWSRGDTGELFF
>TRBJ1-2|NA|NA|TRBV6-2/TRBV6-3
TGTGCCAGCAGTACCCGCGGGGAGTTTGTCAACTATGGCTACACCTTC
CASSTRGEFVNYGYTF
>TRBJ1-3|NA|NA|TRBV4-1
TGCGCCAGCAGCCTTCTCGCAATTGGGGGAAACACCATATATTTT
CASSLLAIGGNTIYF
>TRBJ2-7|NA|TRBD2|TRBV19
TGTGCCAGTAGCGTGTCGGGGGGAGGCGAGCAGTACTTC
CASSVSGGGEQYF
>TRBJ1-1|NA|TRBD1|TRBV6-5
TGTGCCAGCAGTTCACTACAGGGGGCTATACGGACTGAAGCTTTCTTT
CASSSLQGAIRTEAFF